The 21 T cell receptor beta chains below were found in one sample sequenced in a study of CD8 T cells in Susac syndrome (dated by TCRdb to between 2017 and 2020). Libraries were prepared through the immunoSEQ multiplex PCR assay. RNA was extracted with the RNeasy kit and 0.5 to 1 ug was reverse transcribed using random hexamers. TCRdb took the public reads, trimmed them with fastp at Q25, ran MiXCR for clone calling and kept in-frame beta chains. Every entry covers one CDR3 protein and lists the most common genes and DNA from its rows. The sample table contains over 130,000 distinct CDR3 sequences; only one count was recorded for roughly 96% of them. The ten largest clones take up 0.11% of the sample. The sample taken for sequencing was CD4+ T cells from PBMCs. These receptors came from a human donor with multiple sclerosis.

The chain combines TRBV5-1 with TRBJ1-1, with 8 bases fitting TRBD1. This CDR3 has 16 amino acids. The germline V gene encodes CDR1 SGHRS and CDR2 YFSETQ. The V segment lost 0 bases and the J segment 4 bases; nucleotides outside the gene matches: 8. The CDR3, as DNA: TGCGCCAGCAGCTTGGGGACAGGGTCCTTCACCACTGAAGCTTTCTTT. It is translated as CASSLGTGSFTTEAFF.

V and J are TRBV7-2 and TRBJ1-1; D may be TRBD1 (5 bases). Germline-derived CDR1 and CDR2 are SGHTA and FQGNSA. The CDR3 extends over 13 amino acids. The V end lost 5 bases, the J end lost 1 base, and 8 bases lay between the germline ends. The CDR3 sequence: CASSGQTNTEAFF. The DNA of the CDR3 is TGTGCCAGCAGCGGACAAACGAACACTGAAGCTTTCTTT. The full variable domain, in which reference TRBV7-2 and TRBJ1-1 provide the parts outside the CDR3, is GAGVSQSPSNKVTEKGKDVELRCDPISGHTALYWYRQSLGQGLEFLIYFQGNSAPDKSGLPSDRFSAERTGGSVSTLTIQRTQQEDSAVYLCASSGQTNTEAFFGQGTRLTVV.

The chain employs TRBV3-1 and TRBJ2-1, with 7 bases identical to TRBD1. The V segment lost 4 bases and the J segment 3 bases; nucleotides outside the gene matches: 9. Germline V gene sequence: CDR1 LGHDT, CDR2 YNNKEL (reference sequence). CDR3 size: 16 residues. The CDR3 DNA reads TGTGCCAGCAGCCTTTTGACAGGGCGCGGCTACAATGAGCAGTTCTTC. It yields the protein CASSLLTGRGYNEQFF.

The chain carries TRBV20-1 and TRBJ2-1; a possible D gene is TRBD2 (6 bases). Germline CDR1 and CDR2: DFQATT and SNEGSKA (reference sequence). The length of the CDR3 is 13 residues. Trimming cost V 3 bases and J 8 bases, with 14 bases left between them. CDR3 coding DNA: TGCAGTGCTAGTCCAACCCGGGGGTATGAGCAGTTCTTC. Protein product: CSASPTRGYEQFF.

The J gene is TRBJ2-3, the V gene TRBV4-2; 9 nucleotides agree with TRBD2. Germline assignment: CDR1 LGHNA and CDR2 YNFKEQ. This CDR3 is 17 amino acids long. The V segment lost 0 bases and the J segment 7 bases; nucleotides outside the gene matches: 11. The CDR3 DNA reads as TGTGCCAGCAGCCAAGATCACTTCCCAGCGGGAGGAAATACGCAGTATTTT. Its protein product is CASSQDHFPAGGNTQYF.

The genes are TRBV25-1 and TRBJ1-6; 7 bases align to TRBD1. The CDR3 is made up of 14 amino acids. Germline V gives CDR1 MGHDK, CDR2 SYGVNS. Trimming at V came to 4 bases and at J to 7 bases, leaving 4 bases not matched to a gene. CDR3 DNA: TGTGCCAGCAGTGCAGGGGGGTCGAATTCACCCCTCCACTTT. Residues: CASSAGGSNSPLHF.

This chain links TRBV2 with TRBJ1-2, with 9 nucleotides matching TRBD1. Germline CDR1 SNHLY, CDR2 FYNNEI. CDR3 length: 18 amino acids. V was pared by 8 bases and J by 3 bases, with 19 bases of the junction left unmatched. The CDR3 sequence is CASVSLGQGLSRDYGYTF. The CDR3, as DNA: TGTGCCAGCGTGTCCTTAGGACAGGGGCTCTCCCGGGACTATGGCTACACCTTC. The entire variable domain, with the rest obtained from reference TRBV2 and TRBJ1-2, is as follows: EPEVTQTPSHQVTQMGQEVILRCVPISNHLYFYWYRQILGQKVEFLVSFYNNEISEKSEIFDDQFSVERPDGSNFTLKIRSTKLEDSAMYFCASVSLGQGLSRDYGYTFGSGTRLTVV.

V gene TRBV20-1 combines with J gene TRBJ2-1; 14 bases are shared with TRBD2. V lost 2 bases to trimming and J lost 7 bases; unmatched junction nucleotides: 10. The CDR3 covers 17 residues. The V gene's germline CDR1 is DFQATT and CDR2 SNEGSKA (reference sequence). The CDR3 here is CSARPLQRTSGGNEQFF. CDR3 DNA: TGCAGTGCTAGACCTTTGCAACGGACTAGCGGGGGGAATGAGCAGTTCTTC.

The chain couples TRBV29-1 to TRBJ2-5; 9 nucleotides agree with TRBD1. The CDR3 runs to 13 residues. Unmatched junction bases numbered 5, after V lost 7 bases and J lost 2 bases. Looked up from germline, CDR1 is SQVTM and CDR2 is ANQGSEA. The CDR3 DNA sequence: TGCAGCGCCTACGACAGGGGGCAAGAGACCCAGTACTTC. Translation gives CSAYDRGQETQYF.

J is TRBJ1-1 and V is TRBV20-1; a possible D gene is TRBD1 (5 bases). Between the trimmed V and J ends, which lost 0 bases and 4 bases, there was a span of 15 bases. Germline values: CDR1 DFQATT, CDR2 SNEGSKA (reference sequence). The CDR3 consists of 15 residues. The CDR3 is CSARDQWRGVTEAFF. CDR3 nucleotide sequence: TGCAGTGCTAGAGATCAGTGGCGAGGGGTCACTGAAGCTTTCTTT.

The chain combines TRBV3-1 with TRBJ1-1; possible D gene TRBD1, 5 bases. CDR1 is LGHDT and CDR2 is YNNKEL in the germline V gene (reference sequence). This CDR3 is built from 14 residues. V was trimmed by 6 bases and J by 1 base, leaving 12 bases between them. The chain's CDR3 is CASRPGRANTEAFF. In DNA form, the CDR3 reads TGTGCCAGCAGACCGGGACGGGCGAACACTGAAGCTTTCTTT.

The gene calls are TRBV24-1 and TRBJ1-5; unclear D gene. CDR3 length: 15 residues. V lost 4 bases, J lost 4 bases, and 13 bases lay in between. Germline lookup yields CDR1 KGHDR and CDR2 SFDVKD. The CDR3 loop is CATSDPTVKNQPQHF. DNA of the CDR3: TGTGCCACCAGTGACCCGACGGTCAAGAATCAGCCCCAGCATTTT.

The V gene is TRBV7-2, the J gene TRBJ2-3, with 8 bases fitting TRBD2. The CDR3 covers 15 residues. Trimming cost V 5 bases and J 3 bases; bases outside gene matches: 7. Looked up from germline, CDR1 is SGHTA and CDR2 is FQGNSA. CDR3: CASSHGGGTTDTQYF. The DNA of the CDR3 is TGTGCCAGCAGCCATGGCGGGGGGACGACAGATACGCAGTATTTT.

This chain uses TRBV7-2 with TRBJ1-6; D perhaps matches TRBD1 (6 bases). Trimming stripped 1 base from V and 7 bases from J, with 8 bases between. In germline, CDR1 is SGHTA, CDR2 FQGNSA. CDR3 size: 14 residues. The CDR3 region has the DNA TGTGCCAGCAGCTTAGAGACAGGCAATTCACCCCTCCACTTT. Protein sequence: CASSLETGNSPLHF.

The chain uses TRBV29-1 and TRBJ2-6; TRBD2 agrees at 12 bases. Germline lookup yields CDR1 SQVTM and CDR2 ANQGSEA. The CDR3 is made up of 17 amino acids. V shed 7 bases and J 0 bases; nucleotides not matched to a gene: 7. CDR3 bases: TGCAGCGGTCAACTAGCGGGGGGCAGCTCTGGGGCCAACGTCCTGACTTTC. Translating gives CSGQLAGGSSGANVLTF.

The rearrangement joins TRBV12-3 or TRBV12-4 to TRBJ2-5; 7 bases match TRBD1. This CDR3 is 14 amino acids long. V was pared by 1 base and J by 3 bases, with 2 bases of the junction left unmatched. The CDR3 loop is CASSLGQGEETQYF. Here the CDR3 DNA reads TGTGCCAGCAGTTTAGGTCAGGGGGAAGAGACCCAGTACTTC.

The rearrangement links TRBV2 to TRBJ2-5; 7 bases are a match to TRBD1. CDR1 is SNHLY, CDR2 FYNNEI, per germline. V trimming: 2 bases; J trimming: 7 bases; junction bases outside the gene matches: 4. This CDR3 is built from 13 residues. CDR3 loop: CASSERGQGTQYF. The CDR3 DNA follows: TGTGCCAGCAGTGAAAGGGGGCAGGGGACCCAGTACTTC.

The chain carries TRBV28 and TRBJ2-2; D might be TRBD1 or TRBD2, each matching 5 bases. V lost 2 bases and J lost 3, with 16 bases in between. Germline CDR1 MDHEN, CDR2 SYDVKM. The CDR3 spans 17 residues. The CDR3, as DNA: TGTGCCAGCAGTTTACCGGCGCCGGGACCAGACACCGGGGAGCTGTTTTTT. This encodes CASSLPAPGPDTGELFF. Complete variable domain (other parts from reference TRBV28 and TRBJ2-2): DVKVTQSSRYLVKRTGEKVFLECVQDMDHENMFWYRQDPGLGLRLIYFSYDVKMKEKGDIPEGYSVSREKKERFSLILESASTNQTSMYLCASSLPAPGPDTGELFFGEGSRLTVL.

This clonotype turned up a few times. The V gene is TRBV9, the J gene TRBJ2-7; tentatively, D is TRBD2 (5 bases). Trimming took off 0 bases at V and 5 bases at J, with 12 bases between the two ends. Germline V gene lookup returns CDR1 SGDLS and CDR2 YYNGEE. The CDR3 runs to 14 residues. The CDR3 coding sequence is TGTGCCAGCAGCGTAGGTCCAGCGGCCAACGAGCAGTACTTC. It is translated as CASSVGPAANEQYF.

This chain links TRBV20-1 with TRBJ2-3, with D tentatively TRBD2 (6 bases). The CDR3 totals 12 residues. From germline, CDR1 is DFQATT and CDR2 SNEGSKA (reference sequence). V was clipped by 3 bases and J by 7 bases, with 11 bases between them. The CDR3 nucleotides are TGCAGTGCTAGGGAGGGCTCAAATACGCAGTATTTT. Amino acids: CSAREGSNTQYF.

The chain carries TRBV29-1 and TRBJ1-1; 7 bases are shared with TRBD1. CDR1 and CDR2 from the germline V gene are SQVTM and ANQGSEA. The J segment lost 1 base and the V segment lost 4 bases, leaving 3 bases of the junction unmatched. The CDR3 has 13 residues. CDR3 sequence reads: CSVGHRGNTEAFF. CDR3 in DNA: TGCAGCGTTGGCCACAGGGGGAACACTGAAGCTTTCTTT.